What follows are 14 T cell receptor beta chains derived from one specimen sequenced in a study of blood T cells in healthy people across ages. Next came a second PCR, run for about 7 to 12 cycles, which used a sample-barcoded 5' primer along with a J-beta primer mix. TCRdb passed the 5' RACE reads through MiXCR, listing each CDR3 protein once. The table lists 630,000 or so distinct CDR3 sequences, under 30% of them singletons. The sample taken for sequencing was blood. Receptor source: a woman at least 80 years old in good health.

This clonotype was counted only a few times. V gene TRBV4-2 combines with J gene TRBJ2-1, with D possibly TRBD2 on 7 matching bases. Germline CDR1 and CDR2: LGHNA and YNFKEQ. Trimming removed 4 bases at V and 4 bases at J, with 17 bases between. This CDR3 comprises 16 residues. CDR3 nucleotides: TGTGCCAGCAGCCCGAGGGGGGGGGTCTCATACAATGAGCAGTTCTTC. This sequence encodes CASSPRGGVSYNEQFF.

This clonotype came up many times. The chain uses TRBV4-2 and TRBJ2-3; D tentatively fits TRBD1 or TRBD2 (5 bases each). Deletions cut 3 bases from V and 1 base from J, with 14 bases between. Germline CDR1 is LGHNA and CDR2 is YNFKEQ. The CDR3 covers 16 residues. The CDR3 loop reads CASSHRGRAGTDTQYF. Written as DNA, the CDR3 is TGTGCCAGCAGCCACCGGGGCCGGGCAGGCACAGATACGCAGTATTTT.

This clonotype appeared many times. The J gene is TRBJ2-5, the V gene TRBV7-2; 7 bases line up with TRBD1. CDR3 length: 14 residues. The germline V gene has CDR1 SGHTA and CDR2 FQGNSA. V trimming: 1 base; J trimming: 6 bases; junction bases outside the gene matches: 5. Here the CDR3 reads CASSLDRGRKTQYF. CDR3 DNA: TGTGCCAGCAGCTTAGACAGGGGAAGGAAGACCCAGTACTTC.

Details on this clonotype: A much bigger clone sits one base away, suggesting this may be a read error. The genes are TRBV28 and TRBJ1-2; 8 positions match TRBD1. The CDR3 sequence is 17 residues long. CDR1 and CDR2 from the germline V gene are MDHEN and SYDVKM. The CDR3 nucleotides are TGTGCCAGCAGAGCCCCAGGCAAAACAGGGGGTGACTATGACTACACCTTC. It specifies CASRAPGKTGGDYDYTF.

This clonotype was counted ten times or more. This sequence joins TRBV30 and TRBJ2-7; D uncertain. This CDR3 has 12 residues. Germline V gene lookup returns CDR1 GTSNPN and CDR2 SVGIG (reference sequence). Trimming left V 3 bases short and J 5 bases short, with 11 bases between. CDR3 loop: CAWSDPLNEQYF. The CDR3 DNA reads TGTGCCTGGAGCGACCCTCTCAACGAGCAGTACTTC.

This clonotype occurred many times. A much larger clone sits a single nucleotide away, making a read error possible. The genes are TRBV3-1 and TRBJ2-7; 11 bases match TRBD2. This CDR3 spans 15 amino acids. Losses at the gene ends were 0 bases for V and 7 bases for J; bases not matched to a gene: 5. The germline CDR1 and CDR2 sequences are LGHDT and YNNKEL (reference sequence). CDR3 DNA sequence: TGTGCCAGCAGCCAAGAGCTAGCGGGGGGTAGGGAGCAGTACTTC. This gives the protein CASSQELAGGREQYF.

Comments on this clonotype: A much bigger clone sits one base away, suggesting this may be a read error. The V call is TRBV30, the J call TRBJ2-4; perhaps TRBD1 as D (6 bases). The CDR3 is 13 amino acids. Trimming took 3 bases from V and 13 from J, leaving 19 bases between them. Germline V gene sequence: CDR1 GTSNPN, CDR2 SVGIG (reference sequence). The CDR3 protein is CAWRGNRANGQYF. The CDR3 region has the DNA TGTGCCTGGAGGGGGAACAGGGCCAACGGGCAGTACTTC. The whole variable domain, filled in from reference TRBV30 and TRBJ2-4, reads SQTIHQWPATLVQPVGSPLSLECTVEGTSNPNLYWYRQAAGRGLQLLFYSVGIGQISSEVPQNLSASRPQDRQFILSSKKLLLSDSGFYLCAWRGNRANGQYFGAGTRLSVL.

The sample holds many counts of this clonotype. The chain has TRBV15 and TRBJ2-7; no firm D call. The CDR3 extends over 13 amino acids. Germline values: CDR1 LNHNV, CDR2 YYDKDF (reference sequence). With 3 bases removed from V and 2 bases from J, the gap between germline ends came to 8 bases. The DNA of the CDR3 is TGTGCCACCAGCAGGGACGCAGCCTACGAGCAGTACTTC. This encodes CATSRDAAYEQYF.

DNA for the CDR3: TGTGCCAGCAGCTCCCGGACAGGGATCAACACCGGGGAGCTGTTTTTT. This translates into CASSSRTGINTGELFF. The genes are TRBV7-2 and TRBJ2-2, with 8 nucleotides matching TRBD1. The length of the CDR3 is 16 residues. The V and J ends lost 4 bases and 2 bases, in that order; junction bases with no gene match: 6. Germline V gene data show CDR1 as SGHTA and CDR2 as FQGNSA.

This clonotype has more than one count but fewer than ten. The chain joins TRBV21-1 to TRBJ1-1; TRBD1 reflects the table's D call only, with no check against the DNA. TRBV21-1 is flagged as a pseudogene. The CDR3 totals 16 residues. The CDR3 spells CASSKDPGALNTEAFF. CDR3 nucleotide sequence: TGTGCCAGCAGCAAAGACCCGGGGGCGCTGAACACTGAAGCTTTCTTT.

About this clonotype itself: A read error may be the cause here, since a much bigger clone is one base away. This rearrangement joins TRBV6-6 to TRBJ2-7; no definite D call. CDR3 length: 13 residues. V lost 2 bases, J lost 7 bases, and 12 bases lay in between. The V gene's germline CDR1 is MNHNY and CDR2 SVGAGI (reference sequence). In nucleotides, the CDR3 is TGTGCCAGCAGTTACCGTCTAACAAGTGAGCAGTACTTC. It is translated as CASSYRLTSEQYF.

V gene TRBV20-1 combines with J gene TRBJ2-3, with 16 nucleotides matching TRBD2. Germline CDR1 reads DFQATT; CDR2 reads SNEGSKA (reference sequence). This CDR3 spans 16 amino acids. Trimming cost V 5 bases and J 3 bases; bases outside gene matches: 5. The CDR3 nucleotides are TGCAGTGCTCGGGGACTAGCGGGGGGGGGAACAGATACGCAGTATTTT. Protein sequence: CSARGLAGGGTDTQYF.

The chain couples TRBV9 to TRBJ1-4; TRBD1 is a possible D gene (6 bases). In germline, CDR1 is SGDLS, CDR2 YYNGEE. Trimming took 4 bases from V and 4 from J, leaving 17 bases between them. This CDR3 has 16 residues. The CDR3 DNA reads as TGTGCCAGCAGCTCGGGTCGTGGGGGGCGTAATGAAAAACTGTTTTTT. Translated, it gives CASSSGRGGRNEKLFF.

The chain carries TRBV7-2 and TRBJ1-6, with D perhaps matching TRBD1 (6 bases). Per the germline V gene, CDR1 is SGHTA and CDR2 is FQGNSA. Trimming shortened V by 2 bases and J by 6 bases, and 11 bases separated the two germline ends. The CDR3 is 15 residues long. This chain's CDR3 is CASSLSGQPNSPLHF. CDR3 nucleotide sequence: TGTGCCAGCAGCTTATCCGGACAGCCTAATTCACCCCTCCACTTT. The complete variable domain, with remaining parts taken from reference TRBV7-2 and TRBJ1-6, reads GAGVSQSPSNKVTEKGKDVELRCDPISGHTALYWYRQSLGQGLEFLIYFQGNSAPDKSGLPSDRFSAERTGGSVSTLTIQRTQQEDSAVYLCASSLSGQPNSPLHFGNGTRLTVT.